This TCR beta chain appears in the sequencing data of a study of CD8 T cells in Susac syndrome. Study-wide results and limits: In TEMRA cells and active patients, CD8+ clonal expansion in Susac reached its peak.

TCR beta sequences were obtained from blood CD8+ and CD4+ T cells. The diagnostic criteria for definite or probable disease, as recently defined, were met by the patients with Susac syndrome. While CD8+ and CD4+ T cells were isolated negatively, TEMRA cells were enriched by FACS. Germline V gene sequence: CDR1 SGHDT, CDR2 YYEEEE. The trim removed 2 bases at V and 8 bases at J, leaving 4 bases unmatched. The CDR3 runs to 14 residues. RNA in amounts of roughly 0.5 to 1 ug was reverse transcribed with random hexamers. A single record per CDR3 protein comes from TCRdb applying MiXCR to the immunoSEQ multiplex PCR reads. The repertoire holds some 120,000 distinct CDR3 sequences, with over 85% as singletons. On this clonotype: Antigen specificity is unknown.

V is TRBV5-6 and J is TRBJ1-2; 12 bases match TRBD1. Sequenced input: CD8+ T cells from PBMCs. This TCR was recovered from a human donor with Susac syndrome. CDR3: CASSLTGTGGGYTF. The DNA of the CDR3 is TGTGCCAGCAGCTTAACCGGGACAGGGGGCGGCTACACCTTC.